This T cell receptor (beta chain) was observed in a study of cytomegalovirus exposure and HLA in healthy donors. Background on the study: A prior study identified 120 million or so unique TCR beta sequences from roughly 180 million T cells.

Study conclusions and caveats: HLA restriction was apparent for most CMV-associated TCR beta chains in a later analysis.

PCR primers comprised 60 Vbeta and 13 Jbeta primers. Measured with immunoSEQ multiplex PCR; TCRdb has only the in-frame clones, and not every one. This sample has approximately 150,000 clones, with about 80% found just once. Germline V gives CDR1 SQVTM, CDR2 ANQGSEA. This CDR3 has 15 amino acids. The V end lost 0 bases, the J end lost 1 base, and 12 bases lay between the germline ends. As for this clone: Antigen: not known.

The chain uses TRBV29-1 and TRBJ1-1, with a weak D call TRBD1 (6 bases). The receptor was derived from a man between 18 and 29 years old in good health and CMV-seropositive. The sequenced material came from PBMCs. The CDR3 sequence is CSVEDSGGWNTEAFF. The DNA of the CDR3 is TGCAGCGTTGAAGATTCGGGGGGCTGGAACACTGAAGCTTTCTTT.